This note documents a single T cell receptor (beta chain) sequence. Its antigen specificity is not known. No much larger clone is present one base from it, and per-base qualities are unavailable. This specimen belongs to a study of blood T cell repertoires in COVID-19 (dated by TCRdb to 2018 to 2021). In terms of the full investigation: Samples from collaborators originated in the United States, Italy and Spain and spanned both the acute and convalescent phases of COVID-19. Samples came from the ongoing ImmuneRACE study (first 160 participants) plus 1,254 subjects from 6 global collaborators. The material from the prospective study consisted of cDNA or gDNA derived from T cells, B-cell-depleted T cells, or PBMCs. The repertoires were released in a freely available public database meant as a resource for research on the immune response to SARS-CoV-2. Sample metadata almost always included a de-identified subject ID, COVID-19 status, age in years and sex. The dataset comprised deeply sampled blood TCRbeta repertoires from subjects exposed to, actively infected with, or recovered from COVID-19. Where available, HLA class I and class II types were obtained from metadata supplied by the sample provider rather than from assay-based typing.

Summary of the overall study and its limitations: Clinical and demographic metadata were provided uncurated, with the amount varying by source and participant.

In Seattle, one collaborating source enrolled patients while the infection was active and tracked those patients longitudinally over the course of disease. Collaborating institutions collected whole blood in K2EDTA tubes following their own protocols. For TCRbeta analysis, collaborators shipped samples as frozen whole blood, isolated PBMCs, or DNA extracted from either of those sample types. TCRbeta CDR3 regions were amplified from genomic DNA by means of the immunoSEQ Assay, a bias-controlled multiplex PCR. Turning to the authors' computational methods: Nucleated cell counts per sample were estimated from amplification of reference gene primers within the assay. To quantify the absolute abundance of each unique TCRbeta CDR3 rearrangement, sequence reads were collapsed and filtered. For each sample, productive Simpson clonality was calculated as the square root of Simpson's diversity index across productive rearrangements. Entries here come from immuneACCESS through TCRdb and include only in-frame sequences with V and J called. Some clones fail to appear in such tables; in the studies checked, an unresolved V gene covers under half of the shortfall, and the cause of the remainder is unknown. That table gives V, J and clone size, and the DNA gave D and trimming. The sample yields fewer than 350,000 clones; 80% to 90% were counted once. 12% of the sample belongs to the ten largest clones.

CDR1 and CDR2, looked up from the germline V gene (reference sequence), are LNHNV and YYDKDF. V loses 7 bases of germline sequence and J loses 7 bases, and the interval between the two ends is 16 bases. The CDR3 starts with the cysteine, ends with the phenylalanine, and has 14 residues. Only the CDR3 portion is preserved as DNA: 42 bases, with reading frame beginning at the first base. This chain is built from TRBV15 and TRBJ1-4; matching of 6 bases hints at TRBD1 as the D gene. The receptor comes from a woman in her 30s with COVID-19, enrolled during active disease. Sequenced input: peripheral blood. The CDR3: CATTPSGQIEKLFF. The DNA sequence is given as TGTGCCACCACACCAAGCGGACAGATTGAAAAACTGTTTTTT.